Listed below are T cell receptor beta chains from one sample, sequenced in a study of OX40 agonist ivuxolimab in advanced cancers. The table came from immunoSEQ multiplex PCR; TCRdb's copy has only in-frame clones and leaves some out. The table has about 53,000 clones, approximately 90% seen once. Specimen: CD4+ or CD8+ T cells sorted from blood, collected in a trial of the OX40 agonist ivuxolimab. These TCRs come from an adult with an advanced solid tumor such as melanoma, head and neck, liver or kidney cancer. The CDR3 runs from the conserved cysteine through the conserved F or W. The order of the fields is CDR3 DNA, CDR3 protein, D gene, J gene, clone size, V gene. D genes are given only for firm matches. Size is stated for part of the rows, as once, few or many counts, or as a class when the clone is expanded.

TGTGCCAGCAGCCGCCACGACATTTCCTCCTACGAGCAGTACTTC CASSRHDISSYEQYF - TRBJ2-7 - TRBV11-1
TGTGCCAGCTCACAAGGGACAGGGGGAAACACTGAAGCTTTCTTT CASSQGTGGNTEAFF TRBD1 TRBJ1-1 - TRBV18
TGTGCCAGCAGCTTAGTTTTATCCCCCCCAGATACGCAGTATTTT CASSLVLSPPDTQYF - TRBJ2-3 - TRBV11-1
TGTGCCAGCAGCGGCGCGGGGAATGGCTACACCTTC CASSGAGNGYTF - TRBJ1-2 - TRBV6-5
TGCGCCAGCAGCTATAACGCGAACTATGGCTACACCTTC CASSYNANYGYTF - TRBJ1-2 - TRBV5-1
TGTGCCAGCAGCTTAGGCGGCTTGCCGGCCGGGGAGCTGTTTTTT CASSLGGLPAGELFF - TRBJ2-2 - TRBV5-5
TGTGCTAGCAGCTTAGTTGGCGGGAGGAACACCGGGGAGCTGTTTTTT CASSLVGGRNTGELFF TRBD2 TRBJ2-2 - TRBV7-7
TGTGCCACTGGGGGGTACAATGAGCAGTTCTTC CATGGYNEQFF - TRBJ2-1 - TRBV7-9
TGTGCCAGCAGTTTAAGAGGCCTAGCGGCCAACACCGGGGAGCTGTTTTTT CASSLRGLAANTGELFF TRBD2 TRBJ2-2 few TRBV27
TGTGCCAGCAGCTCCGGGACAGGGGCATCTAACTATGGCTACACCTTC CASSSGTGASNYGYTF TRBD1 TRBJ1-2 once TRBV7-9
TGTGCCAGCAGTTTGGGCCGGAGAGCTTTCTTT CASSLGRRAFF - TRBJ1-1 - TRBV27
TGCGCCACCAAGGAATCTAGAGACAAAACCTACAATGAGCAGTTCTTC CATKESRDKTYNEQFF - TRBJ2-1 - TRBV10-1
TGTGCCAGTAGTAACAGACAAGAGACCCAGTACTTC CASSNRQETQYF - TRBJ2-5 - TRBV19
TGTGCCAGCAAACAGGGGTTGGATCGCGAGCAGTACTTC CASKQGLDREQYF TRBD1 TRBJ2-7 - TRBV2
TGTGCCAGTAGTATATCGGGTCGCAATCAGCCCCAGCATTTT CASSISGRNQPQHF - TRBJ1-5 - TRBV19
TGCGCCAGCAGCCTCGACAGACCCGAAGAGACCCAGTACTTC CASSLDRPEETQYF - TRBJ2-5 - TRBV5-1
TGTGCTAGCAGCCCAAGGACAGCAAACACCGGGGAGCTGTTTTTT CASSPRTANTGELFF - TRBJ2-2 - TRBV7-7
TGTGCCAGCAGCTTAGGTCTGATGGGGGACCAGTACTTC CASSLGLMGDQYF - TRBJ2-5 - TRBV7-9
TGTGCCAGCAGCGGGGACAGGGGGCGCGGGATCACCGGGGAGCTGTTTTTT CASSGDRGRGITGELFF TRBD1 TRBJ2-2 once TRBV9
TGTGCCAGCAGCTCACAGGGGGCGCGTGAAAAACTGTTTTTT CASSSQGAREKLFF TRBD1 TRBJ1-4 - TRBV7-9
TGTGCCAGTAGTATATGGCTGATTGGGACTAGCCGCACCTACGAGCAGTACTTC CASSIWLIGTSRTYEQYF TRBD2 TRBJ2-7 - TRBV19
TGTGCAACGGGTTGGGGACAGGGGGCTTTCTTT CATGWGQGAFF TRBD1 TRBJ1-1 - TRBV7-7
TGTGCCAGTAACCCGGGACTGGGTGAAGCTTTCTTT CASNPGLGEAFF - TRBJ1-1 - TRBV19
TGTGCCAGCAGCCAAGAACGGGGGGTGGGGAGGGATGAGCAGTTCTTC CASSQERGVGRDEQFF TRBD2 TRBJ2-1 few TRBV4-2
TGTGCCAGTAGTATCGGGACAGGGGGTTGGAGGAACACTGAAGCTTTCTTT CASSIGTGGWRNTEAFF TRBD1 TRBJ1-1 - TRBV19
TGTGCCAGCAGCCAAGAGGAGGGAATTGAAGCTTTCTTT CASSQEEGIEAFF - TRBJ1-1 - TRBV4-2
TGCAGCGTTGAGGGAATAGGATTCCGGGAGCAGTTCTTC CSVEGIGFREQFF - TRBJ2-1 - TRBV29-1
TGTGCCAGCAGCCCCGCCGGACAGTCCGCAGGCTACACCTTC CASSPAGQSAGYTF - TRBJ1-2 few TRBV7-3
TGTGCCAGCAGTCTTACGGGGAATCAGCCCCAGCATTTT CASSLTGNQPQHF - TRBJ1-5 - TRBV2
TGTGCCAGCAGCGTCAGCGGGATCTACAATGAGCAGTTCTTC CASSVSGIYNEQFF TRBD2 TRBJ2-1 - TRBV2
TGTGCCAGCAGATTGACAGGGGTCGGAAACACCATATATTTT CASRLTGVGNTIYF TRBD1 TRBJ1-3 - TRBV6-1
TGTGCCAGCAGTTTCGCGGCGGGCTTGAATCAGCCCCAGCATTTT CASSFAAGLNQPQHF - TRBJ1-5 few TRBV27
TGTGCCAGCTCACCACCGAGTATCTACGAGCAGTACTTC CASSPPSIYEQYF - TRBJ2-7 - TRBV18
TGTGCCAGCAGCTTAGGCGGGAATAGCGGGGGCACCGGGGAGCTGTTTTTT CASSLGGNSGGTGELFF TRBD2 TRBJ2-2 - TRBV7-3
TGTGCCAGTCGCCCTGTTGGTAGCGGGGGCCGGGGGACCCAGTACTTC CASRPVGSGGRGTQYF TRBD2 TRBJ2-5 - TRBV19
TGTGCCAGCAGTCTCGGGACTAGCGGAGATCAAGAGACCCAGTACTTC CASSLGTSGDQETQYF TRBD2 TRBJ2-5 - TRBV27
TGTGCCAGCAGTATCACAGGGGGCTCCTACGAGCAGTACTTC CASSITGGSYEQYF TRBD1 TRBJ2-7 - TRBV28
TGTGCCTGTTCTGGCACGTACTCCTATAATTCACCCCTCCACTTT CACSGTYSYNSPLHF - TRBJ1-6 - TRBV28
TGTGCTAGTTCGGGGGGACTTCAAGAGACCCAGTACTTC CASSGGLQETQYF TRBD2 TRBJ2-5 - TRBV12-5
TGTGCCAGCACCCCGAGAGCCGGATCCCCCGATGGCTACACCTTC CASTPRAGSPDGYTF - TRBJ1-2 - TRBV5-4
TGTGCCTGGTCAAGGGGACAGATTACCGAGCAGTACTTC CAWSRGQITEQYF TRBD1 TRBJ2-7 - TRBV30
TGTGCCAGTGGGAAGGGCAATCAGCCCCAGCATTTT CASGKGNQPQHF - TRBJ1-5 - TRBV19
TGCGCCAGCAGCCAAGCCACCGGGACAGGGTGGGCCAATGAGCAGTTCTTC CASSQATGTGWANEQFF TRBD1 TRBJ2-1 - TRBV4-1
TGTGCCAGCAGTTACTCCGGGACAGGGTACAATGAGCAGTTCTTC CASSYSGTGYNEQFF TRBD1 TRBJ2-1 few TRBV6-6
TGTGCCAGCAGCGGCCTGGGCCTGGGCAATGAGCAGTTCTTC CASSGLGLGNEQFF - TRBJ2-1 - TRBV9
TGCGCCAGCAGCTTGGCAATGTCAGTGGCTGGGGGGGAGCAGTTCTTC CASSLAMSVAGGEQFF - TRBJ2-1 once TRBV5-1
TGTGCCAGCAGCTCTCGGAGGGAGCAGTACTTC CASSSRREQYF - TRBJ2-7 once TRBV5-5
TGTGCCAGCAGCCCCTCTGGAGCGGGAGGCGAGCAGTTCTTC CASSPSGAGGEQFF TRBD2 TRBJ2-1 - TRBV7-9
TGTGCCAGCAGGGAAGGGGGAGTCGCGCGGGAAAAACTGTTTTTT CASREGGVAREKLFF - TRBJ1-4 - TRBV14
TGTGCCAGCAGCCACTCAAATGAGCAGTTCTTC CASSHSNEQFF - TRBJ2-1 few TRBV6-6
TGTGCCAGTAGTATAGGCGGCAGTGGAGTCTACGAGCAGTACTTC CASSIGGSGVYEQYF - TRBJ2-7 - TRBV19
TGTGCCAGCCGGGGGGGTTCAAGTGGGGACGAGCAGTACTTC CASRGGSSGDEQYF TRBD2 TRBJ2-7 - TRBV18
TGTGCCAGCAGCCTATCGACTATGGATACGCAGTATTTT CASSLSTMDTQYF - TRBJ2-3 - TRBV7-9
TGCGCCAGCAGCTTGGGGGGAGCCACGGCAGATACGCAGTATTTT CASSLGGATADTQYF - TRBJ2-3 - TRBV5-1
TGTGCCTGGAGTGTAGGACCGGGGGAGACCCAGTACTTC CAWSVGPGETQYF - TRBJ2-5 - TRBV30